This T cell receptor beta chain derives from a study of blood T cell repertoires in COVID-19 (dated by TCRdb to 2019 to 2021). Context from the whole study: The collaborator samples originated in the United States, Italy and Spain and spanned the acute and convalescent phases of COVID-19. The prospective study material was composed of cDNA or gDNA derived from T cells, B-cell-depleted T cells, or PBMCs. The dataset comprised deeply sampled blood TCRbeta repertoires from subjects exposed to, actively infected with, or recovered from COVID-19. A freely available public database, intended as a resource for researchers studying the immune response to SARS-CoV-2, is where the repertoires were released. The samples were drawn from two sources: the first 160 participants of the ongoing ImmuneRACE study, and 1,254 subjects contributed by 6 global collaborators. The sample metadata nearly always contained a de-identified subject ID, COVID-19 status, age in years and sex. Where available, HLA class I and class II types were obtained from metadata supplied by the sample provider rather than from assay-based typing. The paper as a whole reports these results and caveats: Clinical and demographic metadata were provided uncurated, with the amount varying by source and participant.

The immunoSEQ Assay, a bias-controlled multiplex PCR, was used to amplify TCRbeta CDR3 regions from genomic DNA. The paper's processing steps were these. The number of nucleated cells in each sample was estimated by amplification of reference gene primers within the assay. To quantify the absolute abundance of each unique TCRbeta CDR3 rearrangement, sequence reads were collapsed and filtered. Productive Simpson clonality was computed per sample as the square root of Simpson's diversity index over productive rearrangements. This immuneACCESS table, as held by TCRdb, lists in-frame sequences with V and J called but not all clones. Of the missing ones, under half trace to an unresolved V gene in checked studies; the others have no known cause. Clonal size and the V and J genes are those of that table, whereas D and trimming came from the DNA. This sample lists 120,000 to 150,000 clones; under 90% were detected once. Together, the top ten hold around 35% of the sample.

This clone appeared a single time. This clone's antigen is unknown. Base quality data are lacking; no much larger clone is found one base away. Trimming costs V 0 bases and J 3 bases, and their ends lie 10 bases apart. The germline V gene supplies CDR1 SGHRS and CDR2 YFSETQ. The CDR3 contains 14 residues, cysteine and phenylalanine counted. Only the CDR3 region is kept as DNA, spanning 42 bases read in frame from base 1. The collaborating institutions used their own protocols to collect whole blood in K2EDTA tubes. Collaborator samples were shipped for TCRbeta analysis as frozen whole blood, isolated PBMCs, or DNA extracted from either sample type.

The chain uses TRBV5-1 and TRBJ2-7; the D segment could be TRBD1, given 6 matching bases. The TCR was taken from a human donor in a cohort sampled during active COVID-19. What was sequenced was peripheral blood. The encoded CDR3 is CASSLGQVNYEQYF. The DNA reads TGCGCCAGCAGCTTGGGACAGGTGAACTACGAGCAGTACTTC. Reference TRBV5-1 and TRBJ2-7 genes cover what lies past the CDR3, so the full variable domain is KAGVTQTPRYLIKTRGQQVTLSCSPISGHRSVSWYQQTPGQGLQFLFEYFSETQRNKGNFPGRFSGRQFSNSRSEMNVSTLELGDSALYLCASSLGQVNYEQYFGPGTRLTVT.